This TCR beta chain was observed in a study of response to subunit inactivated influenza vaccine (dated by TCRdb to 2016 to 2019). Regarding the research as a whole: The study used deep quantitative T cell receptor repertoire profiling to track responses to a trivalent subunit inactivated influenza vaccine. The study at large found these results: The authors suggested that each seasonal influenza vaccination may recruit only a limited number of new T cells.

The germline V gene gives CDR1 as SGDLS and CDR2 as YYNGEE. Trimming removed 2 bases from V and 6 bases from J, leaving 12 bases between the germline ends. From the cysteine through the phenylalanine, the CDR3 covers 14 amino acids. The entry retains the CDR3 DNA only, 42 bases that are in frame from base 1. Concerning this clonotype: The target of this receptor is not known. Base qualities are not provided; no much larger clone lies one nucleotide away.

The protocol used for the library was RT-PCR. Sequencing was carried out with an Illumina HiSeq 2500. TCRdb cleaned the public reads at Q25 with fastp, built clones with MiXCR and kept in-frame beta chains. Each entry is one CDR3 protein sequence, shown with its most common DNA and genes. The sample has hundreds of thousands of distinct CDR3 sequences on record, approximately 10% of them singletons. The top ten hold approximately 10% of the sample. The sample was also reused in another study, on T cells expressing NK-cell markers. The second publication reports: The TCR beta cDNA libraries were made using 5'RACE template switching, a step that added both a universal primer site and unique molecular identifiers. TCR beta-chain repertoires were profiled in sorted CD3+CD56+NKG2C+, CD3+CD56+NKG2C- and CD3+CD56-NKG2C+ T-cell subsets from several donors. Among the eight sequenced donors, only one was HCMV-seronegative, while the other seven were HCMV-seropositive. In several experiments an anti-gammadeltaTCR antibody was added to restrict sorting to alphabetaTCR-expressing T cells. In a handful of donors, the dominant CD3+CD56+NKG2C+ clonotypes were found to rank among the top 10 CD8+ clonotypes and to make up 1.0-7.0% of CD8+ T cells. Those dominant clonotypes were again the most abundant among CD3+CD56-NKG2C+ cells in a handful of donors, at about 25-60.1%. It remained unclear whether the expanded NKG2C-expressing T cell clones were specific for HCMV antigens. The study sequenced eight donors, all healthy volunteers chosen at random: three men and five women. HCMV serostatus was determined by detecting HCMV-specific IgG in serum with a commercial ELISA kit. Ficoll density gradient centrifugation was used to isolate peripheral blood mononuclear cells from blood. For five or six donors, unsorted PBMC were also used to sequence bulk peripheral blood T-cell repertoires. Synthesis of cDNA was primed from the TCR beta constant segment and was followed by two consecutive PCR amplification steps. Illumina HiSeq 2000/2500, MiSeq or NextSeq was used to sequence libraries as 2 x 150 bp reads. MIGEC handled demultiplexing of the reads and grouping by UMI, while MiTCR was used to assemble and quantify clonotypes. To exclude erroneous sequences, only TCR cDNA sequences supported by at least two reads were retained. The tcR package was used for downstream repertoire analysis, and clonotypes were matched across fractions by CDR3 nucleotide sequence plus V segment. Antigen specificity was annotated against VDJdb with VDJmatch, allowing one amino acid substitution in CDR3.

The chain is encoded by TRBV9 joined to TRBJ2-1; a tentative D call is TRBD2 (6 bases match). Sequenced here: PBMCs from blood, sampled on the day of vaccination. The receptor was derived from a man aged 45-60 years who received an inactivated influenza vaccine. Donor details come from another sample of the same person, matched by shared clones. The sequence in DNA is TGTGCCAGCAGCGTTGGACCGGGGGTCAATGAGCAGTTCTTC. Its coded protein is CASSVGPGVNEQFF. With all but the CDR3 taken from the reference TRBV9 and TRBJ2-1 genes, the full variable domain is: DSGVTQTPKHLITATGQRVTLRCSPRSGDLSVYWYQQSLDQGLQFLIQYYNGEERAKGNILERFSAQQFPDLHSELNLSSLELGDSALYFCASSVGPGVNEQFFGPGTRLTVL.